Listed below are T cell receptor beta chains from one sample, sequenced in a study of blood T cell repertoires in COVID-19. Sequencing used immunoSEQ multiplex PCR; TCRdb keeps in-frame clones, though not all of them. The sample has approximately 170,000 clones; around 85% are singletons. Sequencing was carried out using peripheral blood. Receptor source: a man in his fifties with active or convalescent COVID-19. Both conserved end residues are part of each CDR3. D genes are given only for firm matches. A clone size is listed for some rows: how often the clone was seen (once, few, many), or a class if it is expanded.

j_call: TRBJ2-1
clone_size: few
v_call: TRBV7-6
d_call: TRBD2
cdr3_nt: TGTGCCAGCAGCCGAGGAAGGGAGGGAAACAATGAGCAGTTCTTC
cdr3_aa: CASSRGREGNNEQFF

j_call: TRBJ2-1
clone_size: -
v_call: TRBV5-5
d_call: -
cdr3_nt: TGTGCCAGCAGCTTGGAGGCGGGCGCAAGCTCCTACAATGAGCAGTTCTTC
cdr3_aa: CASSLEAGASSYNEQFF

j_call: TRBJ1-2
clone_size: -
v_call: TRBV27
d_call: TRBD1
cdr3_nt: TGTGCCAGCAGCTCACAGGGGGCGCCCCGAGGCTACACCTTC
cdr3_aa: CASSSQGAPRGYTF

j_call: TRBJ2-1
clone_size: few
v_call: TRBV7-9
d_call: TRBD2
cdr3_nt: TGTGCCAGCAGCTTAGCTAGCGGGGGGCCCAATGAGCAGTTCTTC
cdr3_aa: CASSLASGGPNEQFF

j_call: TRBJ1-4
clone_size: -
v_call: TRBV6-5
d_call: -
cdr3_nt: TGTGCCAGCAGTTCCGAGTTCGCCCGGGGAAAACTGTTTTTT
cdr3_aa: CASSSEFARGKLFF

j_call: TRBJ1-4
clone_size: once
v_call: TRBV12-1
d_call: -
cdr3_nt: TGTGCCAGCAGCTTCGACAGACCAACTAATGAAAAACTGTTTTTT
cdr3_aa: CASSFDRPTNEKLFF

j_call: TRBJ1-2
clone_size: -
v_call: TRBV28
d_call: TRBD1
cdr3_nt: TGTGCCAGCAGTTTAAGTCAGGGACAGGGAGATGGCTACACCTTC
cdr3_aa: CASSLSQGQGDGYTF

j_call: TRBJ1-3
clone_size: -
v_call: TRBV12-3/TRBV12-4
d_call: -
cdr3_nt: TGTGCCAGCAGCCGGGGAAACACCATATATTTT
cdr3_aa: CASSRGNTIYF

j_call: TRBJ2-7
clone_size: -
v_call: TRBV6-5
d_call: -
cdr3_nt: TGTGCCAGCAGCAGTGGCCTCCTCCGCGAGCAGTACTTC
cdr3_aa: CASSSGLLREQYF

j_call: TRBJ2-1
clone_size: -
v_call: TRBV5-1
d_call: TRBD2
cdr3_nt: TGCGCCAGCAGCTTACAACGGGGGGACAATGAGCAGTTCTTC
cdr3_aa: CASSLQRGDNEQFF

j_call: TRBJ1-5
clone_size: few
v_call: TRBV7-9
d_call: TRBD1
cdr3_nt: TGTGCCAGCAGCTCCGAGACAGGGAGAGGGAGCAATCAGCCCCAGCATTTT
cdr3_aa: CASSSETGRGSNQPQHF

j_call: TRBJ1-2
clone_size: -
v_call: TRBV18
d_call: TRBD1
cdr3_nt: TGTGCCAGCTCACCACCGGCAGGGGGCGCTTCTGGCTACACCTTC
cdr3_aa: CASSPPAGGASGYTF

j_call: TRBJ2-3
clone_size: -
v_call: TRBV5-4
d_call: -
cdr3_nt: TGTGCCAGCAGCCGAATTAGCGCCAACACAGATACGCAGTATTTT
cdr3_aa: CASSRISANTDTQYF

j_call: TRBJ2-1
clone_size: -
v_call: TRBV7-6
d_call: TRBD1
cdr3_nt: TGTGCCAGCAGATCAGGACAGGGCTCCTACAATGAGCAGTTCTTC
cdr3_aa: CASRSGQGSYNEQFF

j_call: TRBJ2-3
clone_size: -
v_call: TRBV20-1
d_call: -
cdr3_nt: TGCAGTGCTAGTTTAGGGGGGGCAGATACGCAGTATTTT
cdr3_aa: CSASLGGADTQYF

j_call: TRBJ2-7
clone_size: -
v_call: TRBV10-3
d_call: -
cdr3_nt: TGTGCCATCAGTTTGAGGTCCTCCTACGAGCAGTACTTC
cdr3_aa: CAISLRSSYEQYF

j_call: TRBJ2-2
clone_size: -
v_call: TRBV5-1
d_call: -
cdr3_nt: TGCGCCAGCAGCTTGGCTGGTGACAGAGTCACCGGGGAGCTGTTTTTT
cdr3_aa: CASSLAGDRVTGELFF

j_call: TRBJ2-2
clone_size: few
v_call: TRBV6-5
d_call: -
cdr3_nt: TGTGCCAGCACTCCTATAGCGAACACCGGGGAGCTGTTTTTT
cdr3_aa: CASTPIANTGELFF

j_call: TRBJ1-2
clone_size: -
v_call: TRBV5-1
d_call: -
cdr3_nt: TGCGCCAGCAGCCCCAATCCCCACAGGGCTGATGGCTACACCTTC
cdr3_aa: CASSPNPHRADGYTF

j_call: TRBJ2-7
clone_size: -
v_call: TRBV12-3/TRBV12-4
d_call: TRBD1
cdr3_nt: TGTGCCAGCAGCTTACGGACAGGGGCCGAGCAGTACTTC
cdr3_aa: CASSLRTGAEQYF

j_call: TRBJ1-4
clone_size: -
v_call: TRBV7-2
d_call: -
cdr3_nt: TGTGCCAGCAGCCAGGACAGCCCTAATGAAAAACTGTTTTTT
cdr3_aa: CASSQDSPNEKLFF

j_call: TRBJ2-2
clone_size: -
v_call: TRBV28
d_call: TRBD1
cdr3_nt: TGTGCCAGCAGCGACTCGGCGGCAGGGGGCACCGGGGAGCTGTTTTTT
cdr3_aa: CASSDSAAGGTGELFF